The rows below give T cell receptor beta chains drawn from one sample of a study of OX40 agonist ivuxolimab in advanced cancers. Measured with immunoSEQ multiplex PCR; TCRdb has only the in-frame clones, and not every one. The profile shows 60,000 to 85,000 clones, 94% of them singletons. This sample comprised CD4+ or CD8+ T cells sorted from blood, obtained in a trial of the OX40 agonist ivuxolimab. These receptors were obtained from an adult with an advanced solid tumor such as melanoma, head and neck, liver or kidney cancer. Each CDR3 is given without its conserved first and last residue. Fields, in order: CDR3 protein, CDR3 length, J gene, V gene.

CDR3 protein: ASSGADTDGYT; CDR3 length: 11; J gene: TRBJ1-2; V gene: TRBV9
CDR3 protein: ASSPLGGQVSWAEAF; CDR3 length: 15; J gene: TRBJ1-1; V gene: TRBV9
CDR3 protein: ASRPPGLAGGRDNEQF; CDR3 length: 16; J gene: TRBJ2-1; V gene: TRBV12-2
CDR3 protein: SVEAGRSYEQY; CDR3 length: 11; J gene: TRBJ2-7; V gene: TRBV29-1
CDR3 protein: AISGGQANTEAF; CDR3 length: 12; J gene: TRBJ1-1; V gene: TRBV10-3
CDR3 protein: ASSSRGKGQGDQETQY; CDR3 length: 16; J gene: TRBJ2-5; V gene: TRBV28
CDR3 protein: ASSQGQGWPEAF; CDR3 length: 12; J gene: TRBJ1-1; V gene: TRBV4-1
CDR3 protein: ASSLVGNFYEQY; CDR3 length: 12; J gene: NA; V gene: TRBV7-2
CDR3 protein: ASSLTPSSYNEQF; CDR3 length: 13; J gene: TRBJ2-1; V gene: TRBV11-2
CDR3 protein: ASSLGQGRYNQPQH; CDR3 length: 14; J gene: TRBJ1-5; V gene: TRBV5-6
CDR3 protein: ASTTFLHTEAF; CDR3 length: 11; J gene: TRBJ1-1; V gene: TRBV6-6
CDR3 protein: ASSPGWGGRTYEQY; CDR3 length: 14; J gene: TRBJ2-7; V gene: TRBV13
CDR3 protein: ASSLRTGETQH; CDR3 length: 11; J gene: TRBJ2-5; V gene: TRBV11-2
CDR3 protein: AISEEDTFTDTQY; CDR3 length: 13; J gene: TRBJ2-3; V gene: TRBV10-3
CDR3 protein: AIQGGEGEQY; CDR3 length: 10; J gene: TRBJ2-7; V gene: TRBV7-7
CDR3 protein: ASSFPVSAGTTNYGYT; CDR3 length: 16; J gene: TRBJ1-2; V gene: TRBV7-8
CDR3 protein: ASSVAPQGANYGYT; CDR3 length: 14; J gene: TRBJ1-2; V gene: TRBV9
CDR3 protein: ASSARQGAGELF; CDR3 length: 12; J gene: TRBJ2-2; V gene: TRBV2
CDR3 protein: ASSSLRVGYT; CDR3 length: 10; J gene: TRBJ1-2; V gene: TRBV11-3
CDR3 protein: ATQPRTANEQF; CDR3 length: 11; J gene: TRBJ2-1; V gene: TRBV6-5
CDR3 protein: ASSLTALEGLAGVDTQY; CDR3 length: 17; J gene: TRBJ2-3; V gene: TRBV7-6
CDR3 protein: ASSHPGTGGSYEQY; CDR3 length: 14; J gene: TRBJ2-7; V gene: TRBV19
CDR3 protein: ASSSRDSIYEQY; CDR3 length: 12; J gene: TRBJ2-7; V gene: TRBV27
CDR3 protein: ASSYSSGGTDTQY; CDR3 length: 13; J gene: TRBJ2-3; V gene: TRBV6-5
CDR3 protein: SGVDRESYGYT; CDR3 length: 11; J gene: TRBJ1-2; V gene: TRBV29-1
CDR3 protein: ASSFPSGSNTGELF; CDR3 length: 14; J gene: TRBJ2-2; V gene: TRBV7-3
CDR3 protein: ASSQDLRETENTIY; CDR3 length: 14; J gene: TRBJ1-3; V gene: TRBV4-3
CDR3 protein: ASSPGNGFDEQY; CDR3 length: 12; J gene: TRBJ2-7; V gene: TRBV7-2